The present entry profiles one T cell receptor (beta chain) with its context. This specimen comes from a study of blood T cell repertoires in COVID-19. Overall study: Some COVID-19 samples were acute and others convalescent; all came from the United States, Italy and Spain. T cells, B-cell-depleted T cells, or PBMCs provided the cDNA or gDNA that served as material.

Patients at the Seattle site were enrolled during active infection and followed longitudinally. How the authors handled the data: Amplified reference gene primers provided the basis for estimating nucleated cell counts. The repertoire was sequenced with immunoSEQ multiplex PCR; TCRdb's copy has only in-frame clones and lacks some. V and J calls and clone size follow that table, whereas D and trimming were derived from the DNA. The sample includes 250,000 to 350,000 clones, around nine tenths of them seen just once. CDR3 length: 11 residues. The V gene's germline CDR1 is MNHNS and CDR2 SASEGT. V was pared by 7 bases and J by 3 bases, with 6 bases between.

The genes are TRBV6-1 and TRBJ2-5; D uncertain. The sequenced material came from peripheral blood. The sequence derives from a woman in her 70s with COVID-19, enrolled during active disease. The DNA for the CDR3 is TGTGCCAGCACCTCCGAAGAGACCCAGTACTTC. Translated: CASTSEETQYF.